Sequencing of this T cell receptor beta chain was carried out in a study of T-cell reconstitution after alpha-beta-depleted transplantation in children. Findings and limits, study-wide: Counts and diversity of T cells one year after transplant came mostly from newly produced T cells. From surviving recipient T cells and thymic progenitors came the high day-60 TCRbeta diversity observed in some patients. At around two months after transplant, the alpha-beta T cells were reportedly derived from several hundred expanded clones that came from non-depleted graft cells.

Germline loops: CDR1 SGHRS, CDR2 YFSETQ. This CDR3 spans 15 amino acids. The V end was cut by 6 bases, the J end by 1 base, with 16 bases between. This clonotype has only a few counts. The target antigen is unknown. Preparing the TCRbeta library involved the use of unique molecular identifiers. A single record per CDR3 protein comes from TCRdb applying MiXCR to the PCR reads. The sample has more than 200,000 distinct CDR3 sequences, roughly 18% seen once. Sample: PBMCs, mostly from graft donor cells, taken 360 days after TCRalphabeta/CD19-depleted stem cell transplant. The TCR was taken from a male patient between 2 and 10 years old who had a stem cell transplant for acute lymphoblastic leukemia, so the T cells may come from the graft donor. V is TRBV5-1 and J is TRBJ2-5; a weak D match, TRBD2 (6 bases). DNA for the CDR3: TGCGCCAGCACCCCCTTTGGCGGGACCCAAGAGACCCAGTACTTC. This codes for CASTPFGGTQETQYF.